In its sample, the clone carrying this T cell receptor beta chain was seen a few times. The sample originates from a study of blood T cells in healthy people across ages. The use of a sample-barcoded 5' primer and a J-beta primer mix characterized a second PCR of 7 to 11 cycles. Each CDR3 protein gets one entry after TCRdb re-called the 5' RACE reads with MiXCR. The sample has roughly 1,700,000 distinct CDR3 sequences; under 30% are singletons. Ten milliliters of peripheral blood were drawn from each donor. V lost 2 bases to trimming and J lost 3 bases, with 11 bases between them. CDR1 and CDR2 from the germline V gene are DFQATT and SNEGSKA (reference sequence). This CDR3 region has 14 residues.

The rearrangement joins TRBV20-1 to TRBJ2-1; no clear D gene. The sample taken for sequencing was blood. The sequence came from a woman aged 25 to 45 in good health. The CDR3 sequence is CSARIMRSYNEQFF. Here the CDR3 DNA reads TGCAGTGCTAGAATAATGCGGAGCTACAATGAGCAGTTCTTC.